The 12 T cell receptor beta chains given below trace back to one sample, sequenced in a study of low-dose radiotherapy and immunotherapy resistance in tumors. First-strand cDNA relied on TRAV- and TRBV-specific primers spanning alpha and beta chains. For amplifying TCRs, the PCR ran for roughly 20 cycles with Phusion, which was used together with a constant-region primer and the adapter on the V primers. TCRdb re-derived calls from the reads in MiXCR, one entry per CDR3 protein. The sample has 30,000 to 45,000 distinct CDR3 sequences; about a fifth are singletons. Time point in this sample: after trial treatment. Treatment: LDRT plus nivolumab, ipilimumab, low-dose cyclophosphamide and aspirin (RACIN trial). The specimen comprised PBMCs, sampled after low-dose radiotherapy plus immunotherapy. These receptors were obtained from a female donor with ovarian cancer.

This sequence joins TRBV20-1 and TRBJ2-1, with TRBD1 matching 9 bases. The germline gives CDR1 DFQATT, CDR2 SNEGSKA (reference sequence). This CDR3 is built from 13 residues. V lost 7 bases and J lost 5; bases outside the gene matches: 6. The CDR3 sequence is CSVRGQGHNEQFF. In DNA form, the CDR3 reads TGCAGTGTACGAGGACAGGGGCACAATGAGCAGTTCTTC.

This clonotype has at least ten counts. CDR3 in amino acids: CASSEGLPDTQYF. In DNA, the CDR3 is TGTGCCAGCAGTGAAGGGCTGCCAGATACGCAGTATTTT. V is TRBV25-1 and J is TRBJ2-3; D gene ambiguous. CDR3 length equals 13 residues. Trimming shortened V by 2 bases and J by 4 bases, and 7 bases separated the two germline ends. Germline V gene data show CDR1 as MGHDK and CDR2 as SYGVNS. Full variable domain (missing parts from reference TRBV25-1 and TRBJ2-3): EADIYQTPRYLVIGTGKKITLECSQTMGHDKMYWYQQDPGMELHLIHYSYGVNSTEKGDLSSESTVSRIRTEHFPLTLESARPSHTSQYLCASSEGLPDTQYFGPGTRLTVL.

This clonotype has a count of ten or more. The chain uses TRBV19 and TRBJ2-5; 10 positions match TRBD1. The V gene's germline CDR1 is LNHDA and CDR2 SQIVND (reference sequence). Trimming at V came to 3 bases and at J to 3 bases, leaving 1 base not matched to a gene. This CDR3 contains 14 residues. For the CDR3, the DNA is TGTGCCAGTAGTATGGGGACAGGGGAAGAGACCCAGTACTTC. Its translation is CASSMGTGEETQYF.

This clonotype was counted at least ten times. This chain joins TRBV7-7 and TRBJ2-2, with D possibly being TRBD2 (5 bases). Per the germline V gene, CDR1 is SSHAT and CDR2 is FNYEAQ (reference sequence). The CDR3 is 13 amino acids. CDR3 bases: TGTGCTAGCTCGCCCAGCGGCACCGGGGAGCTGTTTTTT. This translates into CASSPSGTGELFF.

This rearrangement joins TRBV18 to TRBJ1-2, with no clear D. The CDR3 contains 13 residues. In germline, CDR1 is KGHSH, CDR2 LQKENI. V was shortened by 3 bases and J by 4 bases, with 9 bases between the two germline ends. The CDR3 DNA is TGTGCCAGCTCACCCAGCCCGCTCTATGGCTACACCTTC. Translated: CASSPSPLYGYTF.

This clonotype appeared many times. This chain uses TRBV9 with TRBJ2-7; 7 positions match TRBD2. This CDR3 comprises 14 residues. Per germline, CDR1 SGDLS and CDR2 YYNGEE. V lost 3 bases to trimming and J lost 0 bases; unmatched junction nucleotides: 3. The CDR3 reads CASSARDYSYEQYF. The CDR3 nucleotides are TGTGCCAGCAGCGCCAGGGACTACTCCTACGAGCAGTACTTC.

This clonotype has ten or more counts. The V gene is TRBV19, the J gene TRBJ1-5; possibly TRBD1 for D (6 bases). CDR1 and CDR2 from the germline V gene are LNHDA and SQIVND (reference sequence). This CDR3 has 16 residues. Trimming took 5 bases from V and 3 from J, leaving 17 bases between them. CDR3 loop: CASSSHPGAPNQPQHF. The CDR3 DNA sequence: TGTGCCAGTAGTTCTCACCCGGGGGCACCCAATCAGCCCCAGCATTTT.

This chain connects TRBV10-1 to TRBJ2-7, with 9 bases aligning to TRBD1. This CDR3 is 21 amino acids long. CDR1 is WNHNN and CDR2 is SYGVQD in the germline V gene (reference sequence). The V and J ends lost 0 bases and 6 bases, in that order; junction bases with no gene match: 24. CDR3 nucleotide sequence: TGCGCCAGCAGTGAGTCTTCGGGGCGCGGTTGGGACAGGGCATGTCCTGGCGAGCAGTACTTC. The encoded protein is CASSESSGRGWDRACPGEQYF.

This clonotype has ten or more counts. As DNA, the CDR3 is TGTGCCAGCAGTTTCGACAGGGGCGGGATGAACACTGAAGCTTTCTTT. This sequence encodes CASSFDRGGMNTEAFF. The genes are TRBV28 and TRBJ1-1; TRBD1 matches at 8 bases. This CDR3 is built from 16 residues. CDR1 and CDR2 (germline): MDHEN, SYDVKM. V was clipped by 3 bases and J by 0 bases; unmatched bases: 6.

V gene TRBV12-5 combines with J gene TRBJ2-1; tentative D call: TRBD1 (5 bases). The germline V gene has CDR1 LGHNT and CDR2 FRNRAP. The CDR3 sequence is 12 residues long. Trimming pared 2 bases from V and 13 bases from J, leaving 12 bases between. The CDR3 DNA sequence: TGTGCTAGTGGTTTGCCGACAGAAATACAGTTCTTC. Protein product: CASGLPTEIQFF.

The chain couples TRBV18 to TRBJ2-1, with D maybe TRBD2 (5 bases). CDR3 length: 14 amino acids. Trimming pared 6 bases from V and 10 bases from J, leaving 19 bases between. Germline-derived CDR1 and CDR2 are KGHSH and LQKENI. The CDR3 nucleotides read TGTGCCAGCTCCCGGGTCGGTAGCGAGGTAGAGCAGTTCTTC. This codes for CASSRVGSEVEQFF.

J is TRBJ2-5 and V is TRBV12-3 or TRBV12-4, with a possible D match to TRBD1 (5 bases). The CDR3 consists of 12 residues. V lost 6 bases and J lost 6, with 11 bases in between. CDR3 DNA sequence: TGTGCCAGCAGCATCTCAGGGCAGACCCAGTACTTC. As protein: CASSISGQTQYF.